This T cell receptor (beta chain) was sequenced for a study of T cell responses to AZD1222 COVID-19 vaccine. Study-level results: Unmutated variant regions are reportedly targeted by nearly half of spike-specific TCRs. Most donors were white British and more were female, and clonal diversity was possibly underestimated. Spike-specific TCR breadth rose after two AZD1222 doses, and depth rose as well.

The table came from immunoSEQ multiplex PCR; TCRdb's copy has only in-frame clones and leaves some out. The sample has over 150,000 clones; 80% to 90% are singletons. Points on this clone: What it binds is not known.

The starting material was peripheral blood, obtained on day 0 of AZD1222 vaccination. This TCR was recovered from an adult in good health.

The CDR3 DNA sequence: TGTGCCAGCAGCGGGAGGACTAGCGGTGCCTACGAGCAGTACGTC. Translation gives CASSGRTSGAYEQYV. V gene TRBV7-2 combines with J gene TRBJ2-7; TRBD2 aligns across 10 bases. With V trimmed by 5 bases and J by 2 bases, 6 bases remained unmatched. In germline, CDR1 is SGHTA, CDR2 FQGNSA. The CDR3 loop spans 15 amino acids.